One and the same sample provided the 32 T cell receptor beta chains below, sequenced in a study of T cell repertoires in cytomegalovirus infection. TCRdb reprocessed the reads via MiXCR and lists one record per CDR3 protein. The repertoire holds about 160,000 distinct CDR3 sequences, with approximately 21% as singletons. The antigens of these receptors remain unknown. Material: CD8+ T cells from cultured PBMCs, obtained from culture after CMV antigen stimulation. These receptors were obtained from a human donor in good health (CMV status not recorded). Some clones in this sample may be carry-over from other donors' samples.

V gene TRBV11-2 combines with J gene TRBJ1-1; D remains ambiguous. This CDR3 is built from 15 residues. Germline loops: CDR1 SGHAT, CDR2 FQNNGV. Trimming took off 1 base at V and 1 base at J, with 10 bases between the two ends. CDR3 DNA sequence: TGTGCCAGCAGCTTAGTGGCGGCGGAGAACACTGAAGCTTTCTTT. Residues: CASSLVAAENTEAFF.

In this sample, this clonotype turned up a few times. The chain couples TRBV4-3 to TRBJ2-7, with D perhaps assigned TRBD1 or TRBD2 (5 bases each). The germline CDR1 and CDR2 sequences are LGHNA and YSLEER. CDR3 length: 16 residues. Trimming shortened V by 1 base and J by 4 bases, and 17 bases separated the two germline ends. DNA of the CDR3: TGCGCCAGCAGCCAAGGAGGGGATCGAGGGACGTACGAGCAGTACTTC. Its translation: CASSQGGDRGTYEQYF.

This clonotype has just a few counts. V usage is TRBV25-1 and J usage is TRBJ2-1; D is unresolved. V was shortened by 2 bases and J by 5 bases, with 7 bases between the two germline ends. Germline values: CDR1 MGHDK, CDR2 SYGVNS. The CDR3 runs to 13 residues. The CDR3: CASSELQNNEQFF. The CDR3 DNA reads TGTGCCAGCAGTGAACTCCAAAACAATGAGCAGTTCTTC.

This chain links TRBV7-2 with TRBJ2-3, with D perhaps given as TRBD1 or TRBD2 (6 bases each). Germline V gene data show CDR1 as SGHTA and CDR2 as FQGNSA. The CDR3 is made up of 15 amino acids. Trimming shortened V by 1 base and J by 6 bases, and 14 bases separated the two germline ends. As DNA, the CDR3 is TGTGCCAGCAGCTTAGAGGGGGACTGGAGGGATACGCAGTATTTT. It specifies CASSLEGDWRDTQYF.

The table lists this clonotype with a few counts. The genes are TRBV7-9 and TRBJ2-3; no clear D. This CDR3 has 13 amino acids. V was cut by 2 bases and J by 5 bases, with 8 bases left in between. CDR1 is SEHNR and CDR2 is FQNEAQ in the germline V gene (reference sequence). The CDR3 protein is CASSLLLRDTQYF. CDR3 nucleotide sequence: TGTGCCAGCAGCTTACTGTTGAGAGATACGCAGTATTTT.

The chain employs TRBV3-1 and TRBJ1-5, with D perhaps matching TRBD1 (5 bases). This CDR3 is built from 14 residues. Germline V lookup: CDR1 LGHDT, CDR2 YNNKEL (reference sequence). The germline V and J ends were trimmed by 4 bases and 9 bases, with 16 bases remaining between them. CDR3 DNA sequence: TGTGCCAGCAGCCGGGGACCGCCCAACGGGCCCCAGCATTTT. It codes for CASSRGPPNGPQHF.

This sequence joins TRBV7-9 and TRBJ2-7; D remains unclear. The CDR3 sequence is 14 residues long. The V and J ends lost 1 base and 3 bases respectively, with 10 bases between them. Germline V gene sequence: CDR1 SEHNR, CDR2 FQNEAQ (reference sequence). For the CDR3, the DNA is TGTGCCAGCAGCTTAGTCGGCCGTCTCTACGAGCAGTACTTC. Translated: CASSLVGRLYEQYF.

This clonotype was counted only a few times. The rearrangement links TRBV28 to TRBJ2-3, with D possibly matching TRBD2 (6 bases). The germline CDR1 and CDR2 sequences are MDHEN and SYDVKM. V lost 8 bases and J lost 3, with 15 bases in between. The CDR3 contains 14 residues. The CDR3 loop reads CASASRGRTDTQYF. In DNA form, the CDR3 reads TGTGCCAGCGCTTCGCGGGGACGTACAGATACGCAGTATTTT. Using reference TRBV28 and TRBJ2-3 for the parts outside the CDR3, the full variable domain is DVKVTQSSRYLVKRTGEKVFLECVQDMDHENMFWYRQDPGLGLRLIYFSYDVKMKEKGDIPEGYSVSREKKERFSLILESASTNQTSMYLCASASRGRTDTQYFGPGTRLTVL.

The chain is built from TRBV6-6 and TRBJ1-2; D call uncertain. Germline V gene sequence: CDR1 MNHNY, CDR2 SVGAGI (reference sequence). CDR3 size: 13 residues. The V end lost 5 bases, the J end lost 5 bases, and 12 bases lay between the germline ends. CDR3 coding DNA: TGTGCCAGCAGTCTTTGGACCCCATATGGCTACACCTTC. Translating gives CASSLWTPYGYTF.

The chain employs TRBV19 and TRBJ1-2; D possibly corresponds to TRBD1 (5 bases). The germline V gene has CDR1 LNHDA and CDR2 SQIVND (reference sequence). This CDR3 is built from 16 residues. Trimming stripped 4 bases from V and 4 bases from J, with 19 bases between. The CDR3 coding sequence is TGTGCCAGTAGTAACCTCCGGGACGCCCTCCTCTATGGCTACACCTTC. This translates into CASSNLRDALLYGYTF.

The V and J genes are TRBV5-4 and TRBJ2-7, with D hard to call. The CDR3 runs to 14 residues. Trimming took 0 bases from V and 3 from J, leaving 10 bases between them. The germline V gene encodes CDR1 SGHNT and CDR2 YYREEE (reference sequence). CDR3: CASSLAGLGYEQYF. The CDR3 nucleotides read TGTGCCAGCAGCTTGGCGGGTCTGGGCTACGAGCAGTACTTC.

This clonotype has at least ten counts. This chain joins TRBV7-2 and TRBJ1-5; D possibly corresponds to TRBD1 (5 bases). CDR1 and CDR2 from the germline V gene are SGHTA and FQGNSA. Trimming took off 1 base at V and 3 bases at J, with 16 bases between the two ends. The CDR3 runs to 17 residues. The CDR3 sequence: CASSLDPGTVYNQPQHF. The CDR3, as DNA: TGTGCCAGCAGCTTAGACCCGGGGACGGTCTACAATCAGCCCCAGCATTTT.

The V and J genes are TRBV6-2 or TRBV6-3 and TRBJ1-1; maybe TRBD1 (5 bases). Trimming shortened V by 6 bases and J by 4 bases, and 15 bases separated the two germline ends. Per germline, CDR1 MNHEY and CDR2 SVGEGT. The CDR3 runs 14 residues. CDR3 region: CASSGAGGTTEAFF. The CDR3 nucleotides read TGTGCCAGCAGCGGTGCGGGGGGGACCACTGAAGCTTTCTTT.

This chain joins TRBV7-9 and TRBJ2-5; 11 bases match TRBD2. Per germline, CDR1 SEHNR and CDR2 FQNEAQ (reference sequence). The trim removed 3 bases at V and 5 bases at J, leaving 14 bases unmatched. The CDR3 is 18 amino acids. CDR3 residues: CASSLAGTSGIYGETQYF. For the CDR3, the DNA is TGTGCCAGCAGCTTGGCCGGGACTAGCGGCATCTACGGGGAGACCCAGTACTTC.

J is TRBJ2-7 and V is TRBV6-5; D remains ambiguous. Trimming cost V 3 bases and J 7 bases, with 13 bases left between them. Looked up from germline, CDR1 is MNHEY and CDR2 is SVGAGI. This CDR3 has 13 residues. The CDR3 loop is CASSYLNRREQYF. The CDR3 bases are TGTGCCAGCAGTTATCTAAATCGGAGAGAGCAGTACTTC.

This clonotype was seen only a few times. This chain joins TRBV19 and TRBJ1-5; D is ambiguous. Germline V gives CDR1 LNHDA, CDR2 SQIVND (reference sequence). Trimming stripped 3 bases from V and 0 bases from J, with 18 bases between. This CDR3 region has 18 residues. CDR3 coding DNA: TGTGCCAGTAGTATCATTTTTGTCCCAGGAGATAGCAATCAGCCCCAGCATTTT. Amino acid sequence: CASSIIFVPGDSNQPQHF.

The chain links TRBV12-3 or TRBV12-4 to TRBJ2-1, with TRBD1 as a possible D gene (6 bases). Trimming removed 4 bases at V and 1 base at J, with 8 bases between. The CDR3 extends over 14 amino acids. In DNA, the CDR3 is TGTGCCAGCAGTTCGACAGGATCCTACAATGAGCAGTTCTTC. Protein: CASSSTGSYNEQFF.

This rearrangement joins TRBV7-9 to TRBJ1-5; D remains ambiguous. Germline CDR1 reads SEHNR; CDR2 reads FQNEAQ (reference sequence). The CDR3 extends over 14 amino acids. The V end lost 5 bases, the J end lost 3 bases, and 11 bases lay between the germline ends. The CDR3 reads CASSRPGFNQPQHF. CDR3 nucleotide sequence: TGTGCCAGCAGCCGTCCGGGTTTCAATCAGCCCCAGCATTTT. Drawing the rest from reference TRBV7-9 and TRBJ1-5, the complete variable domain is DTGVSQNPRHKITKRGQNVTFRCDPISEHNRLYWYRQTLGQGPEFLTYFQNEAQLEKSRLLSDRFSAERPKGSFSTLEIQRTEQGDSAMYLCASSRPGFNQPQHFGDGTRLSIL.

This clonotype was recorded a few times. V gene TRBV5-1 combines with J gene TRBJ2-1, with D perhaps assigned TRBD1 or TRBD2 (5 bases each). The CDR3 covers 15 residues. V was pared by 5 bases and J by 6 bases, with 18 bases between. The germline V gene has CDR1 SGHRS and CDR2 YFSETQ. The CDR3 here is CASRFRPGGGNEQFF. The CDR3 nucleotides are TGCGCCAGCAGGTTTAGACCTGGGGGTGGCAATGAGCAGTTCTTC.

CDR3 sequence reads: CASSLVGKNTEAFF. Written as DNA, the CDR3 is TGTGCCAGCAGCTTAGTAGGGAAGAACACTGAAGCTTTCTTT. This sequence joins TRBV7-9 and TRBJ1-1; unclear D gene. Germline V lookup: CDR1 SEHNR, CDR2 FQNEAQ (reference sequence). The CDR3 has 14 amino acids. V dropped 1 base and J dropped 1 base, with 7 bases sitting between them.

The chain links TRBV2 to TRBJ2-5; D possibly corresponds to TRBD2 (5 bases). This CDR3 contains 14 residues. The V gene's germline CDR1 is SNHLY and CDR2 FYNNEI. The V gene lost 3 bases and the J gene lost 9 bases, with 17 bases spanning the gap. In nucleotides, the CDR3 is TGTGCCAGCAGTGAGCCTAGCAAGGAGGCGGCCCAGTACTTC. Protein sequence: CASSEPSKEAAQYF.

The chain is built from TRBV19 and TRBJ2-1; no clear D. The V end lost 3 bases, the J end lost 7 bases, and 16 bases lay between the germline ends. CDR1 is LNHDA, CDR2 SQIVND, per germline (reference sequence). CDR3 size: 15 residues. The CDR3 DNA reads TGTGCCAGTAGTATCGGGTATATAGATTGGAATGAGCAGTTCTTC. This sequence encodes CASSIGYIDWNEQFF.

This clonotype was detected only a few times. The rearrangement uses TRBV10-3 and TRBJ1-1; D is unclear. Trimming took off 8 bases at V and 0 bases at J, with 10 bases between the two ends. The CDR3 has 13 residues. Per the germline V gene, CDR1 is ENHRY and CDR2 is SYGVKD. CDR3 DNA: TGTGCCATCTCAGAAAGATTGAACACTGAAGCTTTCTTT. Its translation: CAISERLNTEAFF.

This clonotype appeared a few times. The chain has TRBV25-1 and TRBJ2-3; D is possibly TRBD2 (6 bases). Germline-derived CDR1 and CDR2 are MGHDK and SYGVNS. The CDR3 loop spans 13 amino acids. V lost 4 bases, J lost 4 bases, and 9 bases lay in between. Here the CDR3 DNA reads TGTGCCAGCAGTGGACCGGGGGCAGATACGCAGTATTTT. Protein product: CASSGPGADTQYF.

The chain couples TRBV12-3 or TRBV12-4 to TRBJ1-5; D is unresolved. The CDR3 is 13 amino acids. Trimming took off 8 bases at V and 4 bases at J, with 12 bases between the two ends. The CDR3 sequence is CASSTQKNQPQHF. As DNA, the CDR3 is TGTGCCAGCTCGACACAGAAAAATCAGCCCCAGCATTTT.

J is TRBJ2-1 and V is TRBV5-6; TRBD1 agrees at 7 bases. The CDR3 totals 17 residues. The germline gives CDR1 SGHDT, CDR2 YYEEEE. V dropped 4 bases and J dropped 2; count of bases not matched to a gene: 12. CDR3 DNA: TGTGCCAGCAGCAGAGAGACCGGGACAGTAACCTACAATGAGCAGTTCTTC. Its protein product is CASSRETGTVTYNEQFF.

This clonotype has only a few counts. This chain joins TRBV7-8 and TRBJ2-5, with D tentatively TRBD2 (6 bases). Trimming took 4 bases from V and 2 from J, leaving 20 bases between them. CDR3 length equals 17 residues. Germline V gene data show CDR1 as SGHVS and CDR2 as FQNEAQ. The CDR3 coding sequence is TGTGCCAGCAGCTCTGGATACTGGGGGGAAGGTCAAGAGACCCAGTACTTC. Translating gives CASSSGYWGEGQETQYF.

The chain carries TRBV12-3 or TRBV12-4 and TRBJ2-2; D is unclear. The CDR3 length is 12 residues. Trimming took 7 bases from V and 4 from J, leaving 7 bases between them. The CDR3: CASISGTGELFF. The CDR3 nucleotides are TGTGCCAGCATCAGTGGCACCGGGGAGCTGTTTTTT.

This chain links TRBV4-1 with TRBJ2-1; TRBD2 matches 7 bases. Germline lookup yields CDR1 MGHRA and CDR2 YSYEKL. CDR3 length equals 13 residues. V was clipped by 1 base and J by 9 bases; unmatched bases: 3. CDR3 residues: CASSQATSREQFF. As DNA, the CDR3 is TGCGCCAGCAGCCAAGCGACTAGCCGTGAGCAGTTCTTC.

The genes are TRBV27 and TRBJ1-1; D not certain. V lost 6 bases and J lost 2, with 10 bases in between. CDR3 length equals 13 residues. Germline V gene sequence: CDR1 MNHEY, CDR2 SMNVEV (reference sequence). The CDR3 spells CASSRAVNTEAFF. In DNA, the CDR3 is TGTGCCAGCAGCCGGGCAGTTAACACTGAAGCTTTCTTT.

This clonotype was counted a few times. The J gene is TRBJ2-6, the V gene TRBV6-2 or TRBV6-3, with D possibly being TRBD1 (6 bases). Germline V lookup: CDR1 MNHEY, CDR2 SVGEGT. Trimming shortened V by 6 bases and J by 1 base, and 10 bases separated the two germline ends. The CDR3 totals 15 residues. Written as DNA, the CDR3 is TGTGCCAGCAGCTACAGGGCTTCTGGGGCCAACGTCCTGACTTTC. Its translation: CASSYRASGANVLTF.

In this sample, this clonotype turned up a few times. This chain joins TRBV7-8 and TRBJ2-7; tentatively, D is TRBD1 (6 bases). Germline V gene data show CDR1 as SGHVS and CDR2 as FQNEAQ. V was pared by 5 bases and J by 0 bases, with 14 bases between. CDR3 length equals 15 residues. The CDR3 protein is CASSTRQAISYEQYF. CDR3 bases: TGTGCCAGCAGCACCCGACAGGCAATCTCCTACGAGCAGTACTTC.